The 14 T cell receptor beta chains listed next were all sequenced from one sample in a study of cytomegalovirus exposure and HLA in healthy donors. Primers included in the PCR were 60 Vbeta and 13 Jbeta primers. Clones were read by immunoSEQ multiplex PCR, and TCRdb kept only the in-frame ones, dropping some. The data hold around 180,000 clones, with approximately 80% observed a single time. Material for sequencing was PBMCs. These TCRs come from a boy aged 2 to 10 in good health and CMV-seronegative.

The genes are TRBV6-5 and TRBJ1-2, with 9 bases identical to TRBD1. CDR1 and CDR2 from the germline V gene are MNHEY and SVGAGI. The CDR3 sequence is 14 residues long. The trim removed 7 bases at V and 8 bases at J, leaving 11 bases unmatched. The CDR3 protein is CASTSRQGEQGYTF. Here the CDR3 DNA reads TGTGCCAGCACCTCAAGACAGGGGGAACAAGGCTACACCTTC.

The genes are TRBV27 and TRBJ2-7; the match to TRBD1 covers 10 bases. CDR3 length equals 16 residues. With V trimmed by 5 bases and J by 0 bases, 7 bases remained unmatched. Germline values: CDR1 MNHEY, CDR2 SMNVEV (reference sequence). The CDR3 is CASSPYGTGASYEQYF. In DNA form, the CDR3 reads TGTGCCAGCAGTCCATATGGGACAGGGGCCTCCTACGAGCAGTACTTC.

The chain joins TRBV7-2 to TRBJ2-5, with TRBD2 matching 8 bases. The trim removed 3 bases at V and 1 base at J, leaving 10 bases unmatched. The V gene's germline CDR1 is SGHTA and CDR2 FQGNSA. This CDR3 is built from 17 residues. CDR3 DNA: TGTGCCAGCAGCTTCCCCCGCAGCGGGGGTACCCAAGAGACCCAGTACTTC. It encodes CASSFPRSGGTQETQYF.

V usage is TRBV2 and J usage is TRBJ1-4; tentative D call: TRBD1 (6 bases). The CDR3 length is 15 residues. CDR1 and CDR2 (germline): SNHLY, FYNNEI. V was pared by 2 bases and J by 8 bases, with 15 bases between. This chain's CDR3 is CASSELTGGNEKLFF. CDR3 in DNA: TGTGCCAGCAGTGAATTAACGGGGGGCAACGAAAAACTGTTTTTT.

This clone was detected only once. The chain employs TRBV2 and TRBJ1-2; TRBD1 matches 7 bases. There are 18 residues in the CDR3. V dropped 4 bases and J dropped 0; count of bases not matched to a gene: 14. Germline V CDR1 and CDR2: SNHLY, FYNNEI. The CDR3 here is CASSVSKGDSLSNYGYTF. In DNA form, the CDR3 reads TGTGCCAGCAGTGTTTCGAAGGGGGACAGTTTATCTAACTATGGCTACACCTTC.

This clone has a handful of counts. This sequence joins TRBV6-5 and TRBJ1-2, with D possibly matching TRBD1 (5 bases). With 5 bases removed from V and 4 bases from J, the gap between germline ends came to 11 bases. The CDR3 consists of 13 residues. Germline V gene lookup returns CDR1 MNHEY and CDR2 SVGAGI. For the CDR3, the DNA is TGTGCCAGCAGTCGCGACAGTACCTATGGCTACACCTTC. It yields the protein CASSRDSTYGYTF.

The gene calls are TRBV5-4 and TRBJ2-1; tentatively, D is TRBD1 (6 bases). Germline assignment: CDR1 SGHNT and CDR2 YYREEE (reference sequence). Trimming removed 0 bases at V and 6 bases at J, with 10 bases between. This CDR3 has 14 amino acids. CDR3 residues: CASSLGQEANEQFF. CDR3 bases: TGTGCCAGCAGCTTGGGACAGGAGGCCAATGAGCAGTTCTTC.

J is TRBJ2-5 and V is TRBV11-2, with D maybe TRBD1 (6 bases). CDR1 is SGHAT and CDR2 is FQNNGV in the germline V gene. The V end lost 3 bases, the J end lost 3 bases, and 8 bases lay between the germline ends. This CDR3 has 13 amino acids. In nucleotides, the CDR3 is TGTGCCAGCAGCTTTGAGGGGGAAGAGACCCAGTACTTC. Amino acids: CASSFEGEETQYF. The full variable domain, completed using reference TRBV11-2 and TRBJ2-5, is EAGVAQSPRYKIIEKRQSVAFWCNPISGHATLYWYQQILGQGPKLLIQFQNNGVVDDSQLPKDRFSAERLKGVDSTLKIQPAKLEDSAVYLCASSFEGEETQYFGPGTRLLVL.

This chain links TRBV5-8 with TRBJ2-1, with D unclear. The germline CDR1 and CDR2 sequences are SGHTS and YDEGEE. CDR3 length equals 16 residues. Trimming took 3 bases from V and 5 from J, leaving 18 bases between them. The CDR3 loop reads CASSWATVAPDNEQFF. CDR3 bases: TGTGCCAGCAGCTGGGCTACGGTCGCCCCGGACAATGAGCAGTTCTTC. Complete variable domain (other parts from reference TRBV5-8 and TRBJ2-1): EAGVTQSPTHLIKTRGQQATLRCSPISGHTSVYWYQQALGLGLQFLLWYDEGEERNRGNFPPRFSGRQFPNYSSELNVNALELEDSALYLCASSWATVAPDNEQFFGPGTRLTVL.

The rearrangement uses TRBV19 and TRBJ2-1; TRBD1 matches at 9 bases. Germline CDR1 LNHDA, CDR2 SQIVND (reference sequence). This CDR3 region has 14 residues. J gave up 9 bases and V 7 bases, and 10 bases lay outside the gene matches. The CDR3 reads CASTPRDRAFEQFF. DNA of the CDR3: TGTGCCAGTACCCCTAGGGACAGGGCTTTTGAGCAGTTCTTC.

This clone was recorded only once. Here the CDR3 reads CASSLRLNEKLFF. The CDR3 coding sequence is TGTGCCAGCAGCTTGCGGCTTAATGAAAAACTGTTTTTT. This rearrangement joins TRBV7-9 to TRBJ1-4, with unresolved D. The CDR3 is 13 amino acids. The V end was cut by 3 bases, the J end by 4 bases, with 6 bases between. Per the germline V gene, CDR1 is SEHNR and CDR2 is FQNEAQ (reference sequence).

DNA of the CDR3: TGTGCCTGGGTCAGGGGTAGGACTGAAGCTTTCTTT. It translates to CAWVRGRTEAFF. The V call is TRBV30, the J call TRBJ1-1; D perhaps matches TRBD1 (6 bases). V was pared by 5 bases and J by 5 bases, with 12 bases between. This CDR3 region has 12 residues. Germline V lookup: CDR1 GTSNPN, CDR2 SVGIG (reference sequence).

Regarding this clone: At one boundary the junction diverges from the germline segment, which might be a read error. CDR3 loop: CASMARDNTEVFF. The CDR3 DNA reads as TGTGCCAGCATGGCGCGGGATAACACTGAAGTTTTCTTT. This chain connects TRBV28 to TRBJ1-1; D not certain. The CDR3 has 13 amino acids. Germline CDR1 reads MDHEN; CDR2 reads SYDVKM.

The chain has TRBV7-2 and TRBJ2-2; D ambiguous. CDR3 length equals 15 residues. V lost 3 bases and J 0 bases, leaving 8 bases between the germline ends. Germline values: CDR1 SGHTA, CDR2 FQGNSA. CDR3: CASSFTGSNTGELFF. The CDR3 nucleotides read TGTGCCAGCAGCTTTACCGGGTCGAACACCGGGGAGCTGTTTTTT.